This T cell receptor (beta chain) is drawn from a study of blood T cell repertoires in COVID-19. Study in general: Samples of COVID-19 (acute and convalescent) were obtained from the United States, Italy and Spain.

In the authors' methods: The assay estimated nucleated cells by amplifying reference gene primers. Sequencing was performed with immunoSEQ multiplex PCR; in TCRdb, only in-frame clones are kept and a portion is missing. V, J and clone size are taken as reported in that table, and D and trimming were inferred from the DNA itself. Found here are roughly 230,000 clones, 89% of them singletons; the top ten hold around 4.6%. Sequenced material: peripheral blood. This clonotype originated in a woman between 40 and 50 years old who had recovered from COVID-19.

The CDR3 reads CASSLPGVMNTEAFF. The CDR3 DNA sequence: TGTGCCAGCAGTCTCCCGGGGGTAATGAACACTGAAGCTTTCTTT. The chain employs TRBV6-6 and TRBJ1-1; perhaps TRBD1 as D (5 bases). The CDR3 has 15 amino acids. Germline CDR1 reads MNHNY; CDR2 reads SVGAGI (reference sequence). Deletions cut 5 bases from V and 0 bases from J, with 13 bases between.